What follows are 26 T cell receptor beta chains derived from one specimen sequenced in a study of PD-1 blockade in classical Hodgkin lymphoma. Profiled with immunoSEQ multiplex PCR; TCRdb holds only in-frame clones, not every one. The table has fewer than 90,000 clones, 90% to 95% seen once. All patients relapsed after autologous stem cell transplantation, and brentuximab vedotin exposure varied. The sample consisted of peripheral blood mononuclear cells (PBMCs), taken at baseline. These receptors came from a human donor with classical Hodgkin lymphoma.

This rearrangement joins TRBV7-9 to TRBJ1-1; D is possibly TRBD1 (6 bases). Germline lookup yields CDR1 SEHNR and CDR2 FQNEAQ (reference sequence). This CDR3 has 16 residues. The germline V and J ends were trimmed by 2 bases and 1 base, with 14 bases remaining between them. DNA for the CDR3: TGTGCCAGCAGCTTAACCGTCGACAGGCAGAACACTGAAGCTTTCTTT. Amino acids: CASSLTVDRQNTEAFF. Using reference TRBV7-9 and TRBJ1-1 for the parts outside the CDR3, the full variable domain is DTGVSQNPRHKITKRGQNVTFRCDPISEHNRLYWYRQTLGQGPEFLTYFQNEAQLEKSRLLSDRFSAERPKGSFSTLEIQRTEQGDSAMYLCASSLTVDRQNTEAFFGQGTRLTVV.

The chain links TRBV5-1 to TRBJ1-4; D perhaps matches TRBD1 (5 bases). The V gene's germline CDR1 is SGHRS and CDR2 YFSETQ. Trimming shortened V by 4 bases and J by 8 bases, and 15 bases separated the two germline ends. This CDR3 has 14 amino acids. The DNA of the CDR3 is TGCGCCAGCAGCCCAGGGACCGCGGGAGAAAAACTGTTTTTT. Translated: CASSPGTAGEKLFF.

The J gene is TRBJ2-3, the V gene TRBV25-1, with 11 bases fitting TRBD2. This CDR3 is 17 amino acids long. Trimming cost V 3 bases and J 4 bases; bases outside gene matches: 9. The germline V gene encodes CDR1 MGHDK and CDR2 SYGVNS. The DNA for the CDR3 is TGTGCCAGCAGTGATCCCACGGGACTAGCGGAAGCAGATACGCAGTATTTT. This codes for CASSDPTGLAEADTQYF.

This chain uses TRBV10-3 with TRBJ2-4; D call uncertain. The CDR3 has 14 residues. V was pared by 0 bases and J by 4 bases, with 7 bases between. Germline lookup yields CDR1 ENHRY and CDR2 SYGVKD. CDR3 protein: CAISESTQKNIQYF. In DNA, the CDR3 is TGTGCCATCAGTGAGTCGACGCAGAAAAACATTCAGTACTTC.

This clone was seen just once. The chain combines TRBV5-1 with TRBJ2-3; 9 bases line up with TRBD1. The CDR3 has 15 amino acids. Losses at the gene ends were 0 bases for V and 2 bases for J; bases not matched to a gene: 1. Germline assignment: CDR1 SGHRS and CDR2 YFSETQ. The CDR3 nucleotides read TGCGCCAGCAGCTTGGGGGACAGGGCCACAGATACGCAGTATTTT. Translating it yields CASSLGDRATDTQYF.

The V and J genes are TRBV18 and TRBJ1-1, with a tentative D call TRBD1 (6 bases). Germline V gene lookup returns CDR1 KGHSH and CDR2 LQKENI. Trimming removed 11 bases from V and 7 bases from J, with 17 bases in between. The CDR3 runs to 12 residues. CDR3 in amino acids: CAGGGQKYEAFF. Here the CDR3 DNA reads TGTGCCGGGGGCGGGCAGAAATATGAAGCTTTCTTT.

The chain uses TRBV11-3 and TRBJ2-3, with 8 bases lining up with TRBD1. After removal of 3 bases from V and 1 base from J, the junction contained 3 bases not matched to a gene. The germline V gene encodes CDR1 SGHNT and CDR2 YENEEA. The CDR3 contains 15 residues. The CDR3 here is CASSLTGEGTDTQYF. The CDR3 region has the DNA TGTGCCAGCAGCTTGACAGGGGAGGGCACAGATACGCAGTATTTT.

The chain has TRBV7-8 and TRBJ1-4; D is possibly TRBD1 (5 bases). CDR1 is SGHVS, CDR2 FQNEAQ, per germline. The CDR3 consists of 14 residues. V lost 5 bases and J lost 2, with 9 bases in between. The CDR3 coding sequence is TGTGCCAGCAGCCGGGACGGGACTAATGAAAAACTGTTTTTT. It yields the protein CASSRDGTNEKLFF.

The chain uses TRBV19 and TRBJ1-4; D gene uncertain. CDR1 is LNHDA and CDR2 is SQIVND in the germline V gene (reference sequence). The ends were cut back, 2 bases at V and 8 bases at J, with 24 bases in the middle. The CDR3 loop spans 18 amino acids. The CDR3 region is CASSISGVGPGGDEKLFF. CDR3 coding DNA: TGTGCCAGTAGTATAAGCGGGGTGGGCCCGGGTGGAGACGAAAAACTGTTTTTT.

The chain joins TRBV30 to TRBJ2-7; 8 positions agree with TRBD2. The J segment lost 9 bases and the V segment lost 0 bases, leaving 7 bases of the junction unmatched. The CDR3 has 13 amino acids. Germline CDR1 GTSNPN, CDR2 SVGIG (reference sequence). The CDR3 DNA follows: TGTGCCTGGAGTGTACGGGAGGGAGGAGGGCAGTACTTC. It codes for CAWSVREGGGQYF.

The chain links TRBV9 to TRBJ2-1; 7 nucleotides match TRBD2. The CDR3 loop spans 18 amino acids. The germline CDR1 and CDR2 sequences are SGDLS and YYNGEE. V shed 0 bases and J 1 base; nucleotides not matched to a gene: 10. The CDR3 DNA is TGTGCCAGCAGCGTAGCGATCCTCCGGGGGGATTCCTACAATGAGCAGTTCTTC. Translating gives CASSVAILRGDSYNEQFF.

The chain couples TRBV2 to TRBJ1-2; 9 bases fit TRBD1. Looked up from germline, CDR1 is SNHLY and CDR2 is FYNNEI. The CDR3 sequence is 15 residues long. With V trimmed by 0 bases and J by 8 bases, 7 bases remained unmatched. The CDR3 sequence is CASSEALGDRVGYTF. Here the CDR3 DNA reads TGTGCCAGCAGTGAAGCGCTAGGGGACAGGGTCGGCTACACCTTC. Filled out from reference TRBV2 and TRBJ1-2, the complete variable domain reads EPEVTQTPSHQVTQMGQEVILRCVPISNHLYFYWYRQILGQKVEFLVSFYNNEISEKSEIFDDQFSVERPDGSNFTLKIRSTKLEDSAMYFCASSEALGDRVGYTFGSGTRLTVV.

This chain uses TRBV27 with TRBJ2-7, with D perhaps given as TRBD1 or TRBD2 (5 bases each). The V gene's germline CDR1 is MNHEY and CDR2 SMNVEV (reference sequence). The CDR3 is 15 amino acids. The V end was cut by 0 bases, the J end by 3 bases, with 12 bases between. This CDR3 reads CASSLSGWGYYEQYF. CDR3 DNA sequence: TGTGCCAGCAGTTTATCGGGGTGGGGGTACTACGAGCAGTACTTC.

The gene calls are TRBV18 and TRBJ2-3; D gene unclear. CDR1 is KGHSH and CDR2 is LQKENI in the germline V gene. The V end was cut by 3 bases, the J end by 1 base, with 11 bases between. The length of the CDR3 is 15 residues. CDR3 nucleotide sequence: TGTGCCAGCTCACCCCCGACTGCGGGCACAGATACGCAGTATTTT. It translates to CASSPPTAGTDTQYF.

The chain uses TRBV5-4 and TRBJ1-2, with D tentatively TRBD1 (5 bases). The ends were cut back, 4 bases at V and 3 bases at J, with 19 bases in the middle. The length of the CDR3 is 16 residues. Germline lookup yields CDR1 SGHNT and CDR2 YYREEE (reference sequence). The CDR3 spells CASSQGDQGTDYGYTF. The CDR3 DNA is TGTGCCAGCAGCCAAGGGGATCAGGGTACCGACTATGGCTACACCTTC.

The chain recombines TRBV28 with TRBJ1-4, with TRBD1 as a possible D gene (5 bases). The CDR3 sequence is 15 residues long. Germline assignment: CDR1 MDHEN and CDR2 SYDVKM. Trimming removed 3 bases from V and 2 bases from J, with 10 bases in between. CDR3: CASSLGGSTNEKLFF. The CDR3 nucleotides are TGTGCCAGCAGTTTGGGGGGGTCTACTAATGAAAAACTGTTTTTT.

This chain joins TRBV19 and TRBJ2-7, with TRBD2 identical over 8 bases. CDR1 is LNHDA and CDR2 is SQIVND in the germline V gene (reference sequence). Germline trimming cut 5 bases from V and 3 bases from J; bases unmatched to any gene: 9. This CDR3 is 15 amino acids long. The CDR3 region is CASSQSGSWVYEQYF. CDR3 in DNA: TGTGCCAGTAGTCAAAGCGGGAGTTGGGTCTACGAGCAGTACTTC. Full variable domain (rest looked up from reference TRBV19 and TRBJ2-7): DGGITQSPKYLFRKEGQNVTLSCEQNLNHDAMYWYRQDPGQGLRLIYYSQIVNDFQKGDIAEGYSVSREKKESFPLTVTSAQKNPTAFYLCASSQSGSWVYEQYFGPGTRLTVT.

This CDR3 reads CAWSTSTAGYTF. CDR3 nucleotides: TGTGCCTGGAGTACGTCGACGGCTGGCTACACCTTC. This chain uses TRBV30 with TRBJ1-2; D is ambiguous. The CDR3 is 12 amino acids. V was cut by 2 bases and J by 7 bases, with 11 bases left in between. Germline CDR1 reads GTSNPN; CDR2 reads SVGIG (reference sequence).

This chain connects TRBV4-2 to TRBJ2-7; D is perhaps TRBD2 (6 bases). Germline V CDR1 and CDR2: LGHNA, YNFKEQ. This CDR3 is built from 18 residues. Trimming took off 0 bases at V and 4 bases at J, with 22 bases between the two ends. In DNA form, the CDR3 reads TGTGCCAGCAGCCAAGATAAAGGCTCAGGTCTGGGACTGTACGAGCAGTACTTC. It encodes CASSQDKGSGLGLYEQYF.

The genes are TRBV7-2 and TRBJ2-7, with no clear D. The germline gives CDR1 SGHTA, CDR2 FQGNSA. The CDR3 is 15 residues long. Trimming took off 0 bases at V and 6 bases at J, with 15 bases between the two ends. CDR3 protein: CASSLAGISGIEQYF. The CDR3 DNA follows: TGTGCCAGCAGCTTAGCGGGGATCTCTGGAATCGAGCAGTACTTC.

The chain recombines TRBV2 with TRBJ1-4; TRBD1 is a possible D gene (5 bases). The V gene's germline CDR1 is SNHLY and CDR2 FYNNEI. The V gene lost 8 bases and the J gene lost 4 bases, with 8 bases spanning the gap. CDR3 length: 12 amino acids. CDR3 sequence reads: CASPGDNEKLFF. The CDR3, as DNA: TGTGCCAGCCCGGGGGATAATGAAAAACTGTTTTTT.

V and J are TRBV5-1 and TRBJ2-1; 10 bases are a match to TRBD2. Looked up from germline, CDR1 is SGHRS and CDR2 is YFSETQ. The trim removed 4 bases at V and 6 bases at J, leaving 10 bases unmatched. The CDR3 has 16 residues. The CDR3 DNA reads TGCGCCAGCAGCCCAACATTGGGACTAGCGCTCAATGAGCAGTTCTTC. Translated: CASSPTLGLALNEQFF.

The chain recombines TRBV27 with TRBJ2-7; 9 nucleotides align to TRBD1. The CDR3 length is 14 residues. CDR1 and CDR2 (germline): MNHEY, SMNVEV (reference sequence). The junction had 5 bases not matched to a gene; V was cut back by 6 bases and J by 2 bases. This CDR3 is CASRTWTGAYEQYF. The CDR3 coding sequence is TGTGCCAGCAGAACATGGACAGGGGCCTACGAGCAGTACTTC.

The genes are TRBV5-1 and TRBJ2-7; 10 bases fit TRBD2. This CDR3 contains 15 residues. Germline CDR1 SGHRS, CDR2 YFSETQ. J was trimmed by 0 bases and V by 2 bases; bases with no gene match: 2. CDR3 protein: CASSFSGRSSYEQYF. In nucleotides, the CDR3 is TGCGCCAGCAGCTTTAGCGGGAGGAGCTCCTACGAGCAGTACTTC.

CDR3 loop: CSVFWTSGMEQFF. The CDR3 nucleotides read TGCAGCGTCTTTTGGACTAGCGGGATGGAGCAGTTCTTC. This chain connects TRBV29-1 to TRBJ2-1, with 12 nucleotides matching TRBD2. The CDR3 loop spans 13 amino acids. Germline assignment: CDR1 SQVTM and CDR2 ANQGSEA. V shed 6 bases and J 10 bases; nucleotides not matched to a gene: 7.

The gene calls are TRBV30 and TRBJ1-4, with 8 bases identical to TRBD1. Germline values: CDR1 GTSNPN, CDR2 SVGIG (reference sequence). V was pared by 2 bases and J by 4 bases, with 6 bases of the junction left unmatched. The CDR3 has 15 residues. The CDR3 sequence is CAWSRQGQGNEKLFF. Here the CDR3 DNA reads TGTGCCTGGAGTCGACAGGGGCAGGGTAATGAAAAACTGTTTTTT.